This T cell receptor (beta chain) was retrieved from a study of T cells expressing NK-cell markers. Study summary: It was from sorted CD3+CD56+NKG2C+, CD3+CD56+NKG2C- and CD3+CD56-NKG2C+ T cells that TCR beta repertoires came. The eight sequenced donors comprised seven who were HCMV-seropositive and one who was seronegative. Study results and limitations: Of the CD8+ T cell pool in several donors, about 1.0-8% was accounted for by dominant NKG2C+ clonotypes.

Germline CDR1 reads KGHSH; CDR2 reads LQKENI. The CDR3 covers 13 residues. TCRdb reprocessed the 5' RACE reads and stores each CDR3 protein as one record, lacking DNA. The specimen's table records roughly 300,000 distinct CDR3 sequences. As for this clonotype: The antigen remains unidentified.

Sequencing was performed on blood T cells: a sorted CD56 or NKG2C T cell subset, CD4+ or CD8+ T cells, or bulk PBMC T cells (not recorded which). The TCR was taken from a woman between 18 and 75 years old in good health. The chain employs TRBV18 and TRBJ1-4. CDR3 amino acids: CASSLILEEKLFF.